This T cell receptor (beta chain) was retrieved from a study of vaccination effects on CD4 cells after COVID-19. Study summary: Sampling occurred a median 72 days post second dose, range 14 to 241.

As to this clone: As yet, its antigen is unknown.

CDR3 length: 16 amino acids. Trimming removed 8 bases from V and 1 base from J, with 20 bases in between. Germline V gene lookup returns CDR1 MDHEN and CDR2 SYDVKM. Here immunoSEQ multiplex PCR was the method, and the copy in TCRdb shows in-frame clones only, minus some. This sample has around 33,000 clones, with 82% found just once. Viral peptide pools were used in the ViraFEST assay to expand antigen-specific CD4+ T cells, and sequencing came afterward. Isolation of CD4+ T cells took place after 10 days of culture. Two-dose vaccination with either BNT162b2 or mRNA-1273 was given to the participants. Supplemented with 8.5 to 10 IU/ml IL-2 and approximately 10 ug/ml peptides, fewer than 2.5 million PBMC per well were kept in culture. Half-medium replacement with IL-2 medium occurred on days 3 and 7.

The chain is built from TRBV28 and TRBJ1-1; possible D gene TRBD1, 5 bases. The sequences come from CD4+ T cells from PBMCs cultured with HCoV-NL63 spike peptides, collected after COVID-19 vaccination. The source of this sequence is a human donor who received a COVID-19 vaccine. Some clones in this sample may be carry-over from other donors' samples. CDR3 sequence: CASPRDRAGTNTEAFF. CDR3 nucleotide sequence: TGTGCCAGCCCCAGGGACCGCGCGGGTACGAACACTGAAGCTTTCTTT.